These 21 T cell receptor beta chains share one sample of origin, sequenced in a study of blood T cell repertoires in COVID-19 (dated by TCRdb to 2018 to 2021). Library preparation employed the immunoSEQ multiplex PCR assay. What TCRdb holds here is the immuneACCESS table cut down to in-frame rearrangements. Part of the clones is not present; checked against another copy, under half of the missing clones reflect an unresolved V gene, and the others are unexplained. For this sample there are 400,000 to 500,000 clones; roughly 90% appear just once. Together, the top ten hold approximately 1.5% of the sample. Sequenced: PBMCs or T cells enriched from blood (not recorded which). These receptors came from a woman aged 18-29 years who had been exposed to COVID-19.

The rearrangement joins TRBV7-6 to TRBJ2-3; TRBD2 is a possible D gene (6 bases). The CDR3 sequence is 15 residues long. Germline lookup yields CDR1 SGHVS and CDR2 FNYEAQ. Trimming took 4 bases from V and 2 from J, leaving 13 bases between them. This CDR3 reads CASSSHSGLTDTQYF. CDR3 in DNA: TGTGCCAGCAGCTCACATAGCGGCCTCACAGATACGCAGTATTTT.

This clone has just one count. The rearrangement links TRBV15 to TRBJ1-1, with D possibly TRBD1 on 6 matching bases. The V gene lost 1 base and the J gene lost 1 base, with 16 bases spanning the gap. In germline, CDR1 is LNHNV, CDR2 YYDKDF (reference sequence). The CDR3 loop spans 17 amino acids. Here the CDR3 DNA reads TGTGCCACCAGCAGAGGTTGGGGACAACAGGGGAACACTGAAGCTTTCTTT. It specifies CATSRGWGQQGNTEAFF.

This chain connects TRBV20-1 to TRBJ1-5; D remains ambiguous. Germline loops: CDR1 DFQATT, CDR2 SNEGSKA (reference sequence). Trimming stripped 3 bases from V and 4 bases from J, with 16 bases between. The CDR3 sequence is 15 residues long. DNA for the CDR3: TGCAGTGCTAGTGTGGCCAGTCGGGAAAATCAGCCCCAGCATTTT. Translated, it gives CSASVASRENQPQHF.

This sequence joins TRBV2 and TRBJ1-2; D gene ambiguous. Germline V gene data show CDR1 as SNHLY and CDR2 as FYNNEI. This CDR3 region has 13 residues. Trimming stripped 6 bases from V and 4 bases from J, with 12 bases between. DNA of the CDR3: TGTGCCAGCAGCCCTGATGGACTCTATGGCTACACCTTC. Protein product: CASSPDGLYGYTF.

The chain combines TRBV20-1 with TRBJ2-7, with D unresolved. Germline assignment: CDR1 DFQATT and CDR2 SNEGSKA (reference sequence). The CDR3 runs to 11 residues. The germline V and J ends were trimmed by 3 bases and 7 bases, with 10 bases remaining between them. CDR3 protein: CSARGTREQYF. The DNA for the CDR3 is TGCAGTGCTAGGGGTACGAGGGAGCAGTACTTC.

The chain joins TRBV19 to TRBJ1-4; 10 bases match TRBD1. The V gene end was trimmed by 9 bases and the J gene end by 8 bases; junction bases not matched to a gene: 12. Germline CDR1 reads LNHDA; CDR2 reads SQIVND (reference sequence). This CDR3 has 15 residues. The chain's CDR3 is CASSPGQGNGEKLFF. The CDR3 DNA is TGTGCCAGCTCACCGGGACAGGGGAATGGGGAAAAACTGTTTTTT.

This chain links TRBV6-5 with TRBJ2-7; TRBD2 agrees at 10 bases. This CDR3 spans 13 amino acids. V shed 9 bases, J shed 6 bases, and the junction held 8 bases outside the gene matches. Germline CDR1 MNHEY, CDR2 SVGAGI. The CDR3 sequence: CASTLAGWGEQYF. The CDR3 DNA reads as TGTGCCAGTACACTAGCGGGATGGGGCGAGCAGTACTTC.

The V gene is TRBV2, the J gene TRBJ2-7, with D possibly being TRBD2 (6 bases). Germline V gene sequence: CDR1 SNHLY, CDR2 FYNNEI. With 1 base removed from V and 7 bases from J, the gap between germline ends came to 14 bases. This CDR3 has 14 amino acids. The CDR3, as DNA: TGTGCCAGCAGTGAAGTTGGGGGAGCGGGTGAGCAGTACTTC. This gives the protein CASSEVGGAGEQYF.

This clone showed up just a few times. V gene TRBV6-2 or TRBV6-3 combines with J gene TRBJ1-2, with TRBD1 matching over 7 bases. The V and J ends lost 2 bases and 5 bases, in that order; junction bases with no gene match: 5. This CDR3 is built from 14 residues. The V gene's germline CDR1 is MNHEY and CDR2 SVGEGT. The CDR3 nucleotides read TGTGCCAGCAGTTACCTACAGGGGTGGTATGGCTACACCTTC. The encoded protein is CASSYLQGWYGYTF.

The chain carries TRBV19 and TRBJ2-4; D is possibly TRBD2 (7 bases). Deletions cut 3 bases from V and 1 base from J, with 16 bases between. This CDR3 is 17 amino acids long. Germline V gene lookup returns CDR1 LNHDA and CDR2 SQIVND (reference sequence). DNA of the CDR3: TGTGCCAGTAGTATGGGTTGGGGGGGCCTGGCCAAAAACATTCAGTACTTC. It translates to CASSMGWGGLAKNIQYF.

The chain recombines TRBV28 with TRBJ1-4, with D perhaps matching TRBD1 (5 bases). Per germline, CDR1 MDHEN and CDR2 SYDVKM. Trimming took 3 bases from V and 7 from J, leaving 15 bases between them. This CDR3 is built from 15 residues. The CDR3 protein is CASSFVGAMGEKLFF. The CDR3 DNA reads TGTGCCAGCAGTTTCGTAGGGGCGATGGGTGAAAAACTGTTTTTT. The entire variable domain, with the rest obtained from reference TRBV28 and TRBJ1-4, is as follows: DVKVTQSSRYLVKRTGEKVFLECVQDMDHENMFWYRQDPGLGLRLIYFSYDVKMKEKGDIPEGYSVSREKKERFSLILESASTNQTSMYLCASSFVGAMGEKLFFGSGTQLSVL.

A word on this clone: At one end the junction does not follow the germline gene, possibly because of a read error. The chain is built from TRBV7-9 and TRBJ2-3; TRBD2 agrees at 11 bases. There are 15 residues in the CDR3. Germline V gene sequence: CDR1 SEHNR, CDR2 FQNEAQ (reference sequence). CDR3 coding DNA: TGTGCCAGCAGTTTAGCGGGGGGGGTCACAGATACGCAGTATTTT. This codes for CASSLAGGVTDTQYF.

V gene TRBV29-1 combines with J gene TRBJ2-1, with 8 bases lining up with TRBD2. The germline V gene encodes CDR1 SQVTM and CDR2 ANQGSEA. V was clipped by 6 bases and J by 7 bases; unmatched bases: 11. This CDR3 is 14 amino acids long. CDR3 DNA sequence: TGCAGCGTGGAGGCGGGAGGCCAAGGTAATGAGCAGTTCTTC. Its protein product is CSVEAGGQGNEQFF.

This clone came up once. The chain carries TRBV7-2 and TRBJ1-3; TRBD1 is a possible D gene (5 bases). The CDR3 spans 13 residues. V was cut by 4 bases and J by 3 bases, with 7 bases left in between. Germline CDR1 SGHTA, CDR2 FQGNSA. This CDR3 is CASSWTSGNTIYF. The CDR3 nucleotides read TGTGCCAGCAGCTGGACAAGTGGAAACACCATATATTTT.

The chain employs TRBV28 and TRBJ2-6, with D possibly TRBD1 on 6 matching bases. In germline, CDR1 is MDHEN, CDR2 SYDVKM. This CDR3 comprises 15 residues. Trimming removed 4 bases at V and 3 bases at J, with 10 bases between. This CDR3 reads CASSSQGSGANVLTF. The CDR3 coding sequence is TGTGCCAGCAGTTCACAGGGTAGTGGGGCCAACGTCCTGACTTTC.

The V gene is TRBV5-1, the J gene TRBJ1-1, with D possibly TRBD1 on 6 matching bases. The CDR3 sequence is 15 residues long. Trimming pared 4 bases from V and 1 base from J, leaving 14 bases between. Germline V gives CDR1 SGHRS, CDR2 YFSETQ. The CDR3 loop is CASSVTGNGNTEAFF. For the CDR3, the DNA is TGCGCCAGCAGCGTCACAGGGAATGGGAACACTGAAGCTTTCTTT. The full variable domain, with the rest looked up from reference TRBV5-1 and TRBJ1-1, is KAGVTQTPRYLIKTRGQQVTLSCSPISGHRSVSWYQQTPGQGLQFLFEYFSETQRNKGNFPGRFSGRQFSNSRSEMNVSTLELGDSALYLCASSVTGNGNTEAFFGQGTRLTVV.

The V call is TRBV7-2, the J call TRBJ2-5, with TRBD2 identical over 8 bases. This CDR3 contains 16 residues. With V trimmed by 1 base and J by 0 bases, 4 bases remained unmatched. CDR1 and CDR2 from the germline V gene are SGHTA and FQGNSA. In DNA, the CDR3 is TGTGCCAGCAGCTTAGGGGGTAGCGGGAACCAAGAGACCCAGTACTTC. This codes for CASSLGGSGNQETQYF.

The rearrangement links TRBV29-1 to TRBJ2-7, with a tentative D call TRBD1 (6 bases). V lost 6 bases and J 1 base, leaving 13 bases between the germline ends. This CDR3 has 13 residues. The germline V gene has CDR1 SQVTM and CDR2 ANQGSEA. DNA for the CDR3: TGCAGCGTGGATACACAGGGATCCTACGAGCAGTACTTC. Amino acid sequence: CSVDTQGSYEQYF.

This sequence joins TRBV4-1 and TRBJ1-1; unclear D gene. Between the trimmed V and J ends, which lost 1 base and 0 bases, there was a span of 9 bases. The CDR3 runs to 15 residues. Germline loops: CDR1 MGHRA, CDR2 YSYEKL. CDR3 bases: TGCGCCAGCAGCCAAGTGCGGGGTTTGAACACTGAAGCTTTCTTT. Protein product: CASSQVRGLNTEAFF.

The chain employs TRBV12-3 or TRBV12-4 and TRBJ2-7; the D gene is possibly TRBD2 (6 bases). The CDR3 contains 12 residues. Trimming took off 8 bases at V and 6 bases at J, with 14 bases between the two ends. CDR3 in DNA: TGTGCCAGCGTGGGGGGTGGAACCGAGCAGTACTTC. It codes for CASVGGGTEQYF.

This clone was detected only once. The chain uses TRBV7-9 and TRBJ1-1, with 8 positions matching TRBD1. Trimming took 5 bases from V and 11 from J; bases not matched to a gene: 10. Germline V gene sequence: CDR1 SEHNR, CDR2 FQNEAQ (reference sequence). The CDR3 spans 13 residues. In DNA form, the CDR3 reads TGTGCCAGCAGCGCAGGGGGCTCACAGGCCGCTTTCTTT. Amino acids: CASSAGGSQAAFF.